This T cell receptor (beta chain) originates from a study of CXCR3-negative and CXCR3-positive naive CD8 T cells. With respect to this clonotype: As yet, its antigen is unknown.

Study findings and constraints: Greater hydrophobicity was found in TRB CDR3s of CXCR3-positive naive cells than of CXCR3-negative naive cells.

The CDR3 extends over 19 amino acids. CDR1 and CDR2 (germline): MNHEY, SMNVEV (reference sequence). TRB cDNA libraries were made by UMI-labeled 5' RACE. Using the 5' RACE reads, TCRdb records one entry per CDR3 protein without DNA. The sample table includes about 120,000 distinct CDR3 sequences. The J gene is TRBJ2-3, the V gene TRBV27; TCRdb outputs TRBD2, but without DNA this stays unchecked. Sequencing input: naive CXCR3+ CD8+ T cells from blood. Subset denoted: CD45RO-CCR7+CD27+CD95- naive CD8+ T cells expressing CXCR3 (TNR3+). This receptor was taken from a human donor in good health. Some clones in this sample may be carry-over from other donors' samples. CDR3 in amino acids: CASSFLLASGGISTDTQYF.